This T cell receptor (beta chain) was recovered during a study of T cell responses to AZD1222 COVID-19 vaccine. Study-level results: The span of vaccine-associated CD4 TCRs extended across spike, with dominance at 160-218 and 743-854.

The V gene's germline CDR1 is SGHVS and CDR2 FQNEAQ. The germline V and J ends were trimmed by 7 bases and 4 bases, with 16 bases remaining between them. This CDR3 is 14 amino acids long. Of note for this clone: Its antigen is unknown.

Measured with immunoSEQ multiplex PCR; TCRdb has only the in-frame clones, and not every one. Of about 150,000 clones in the sample, around 89% were seen once. The J gene is TRBJ2-5, the V gene TRBV7-8; no firm D call. The material sequenced was peripheral blood, taken on day 0 of AZD1222 vaccination. The source is an adult in good health. CDR3 coding DNA: TGTGCCAGCAATTCCCGGCGGAGTGGAGAGACCCAGTACTTC. It encodes CASNSRRSGETQYF.